The 8 T cell receptor beta chains given below trace back to one sample, sequenced in a study of T-cell reconstitution after alpha-beta-depleted transplantation in children. Construction of the TCRbeta library involved unique molecular identifiers. TCRdb re-derived calls from the PCR reads in MiXCR, one entry per CDR3 protein. The sample contains 130,000 or so distinct CDR3 sequences, more than 9.5% of which appear only once. The source was PBMCs, mostly from graft donor cells, collected 180 days after TCRalphabeta/CD19-depleted stem cell transplant. All receptors derive from a girl less than two years old who had a stem cell transplant for combined immunodeficiency, so the T cells may come from the graft donor.

The chain couples TRBV5-1 to TRBJ2-7, with D unclear. The CDR3 length is 17 residues. V lost 0 bases and J 2 bases, leaving 18 bases between the germline ends. The V gene's germline CDR1 is SGHRS and CDR2 YFSETQ. CDR3 amino acids: CASSLVQSSKKAYEQYF. CDR3 DNA sequence: TGCGCCAGCAGCTTGGTCCAGAGTTCTAAAAAAGCCTACGAGCAGTACTTC.

The genes are TRBV5-5 and TRBJ1-3; D remains unclear. This CDR3 has 15 amino acids. The V gene lost 3 bases and the J gene lost 0 bases, with 10 bases spanning the gap. The germline CDR1 and CDR2 sequences are SGHKS and YYEKEE (reference sequence). The CDR3 nucleotides read TGTGCCAGCAGCTCGGACTGGGGCTCTGGAAACACCATATATTTT. This codes for CASSSDWGSGNTIYF.

V usage is TRBV20-1 and J usage is TRBJ2-1; 7 nucleotides match TRBD2. With 1 base clipped from V and 4 bases from J, the junction kept 7 bases outside the gene matches. CDR3 length: 15 amino acids. The germline CDR1 and CDR2 sequences are DFQATT and SNEGSKA (reference sequence). CDR3 bases: TGCAGTGCTAGAGCCTCCAGCGGGGCTTACAATGAGCAGTTCTTC. Translated, it gives CSARASSGAYNEQFF.

This clonotype has more than one count but fewer than ten. V and J are TRBV10-3 and TRBJ2-3; 8 bases fit TRBD2. J lost 0 bases, V lost 5 bases, and 7 bases had no gene match. This CDR3 has 16 residues. Germline lookup yields CDR1 ENHRY and CDR2 SYGVKD. CDR3 sequence: CAISRSPGGSTDTQYF. The CDR3 nucleotides are TGTGCCATCAGTAGGAGTCCGGGGGGGAGCACAGATACGCAGTATTTT.

This clonotype was counted only a few times. This chain uses TRBV29-1 with TRBJ2-7, with unresolved D. The ends were cut back, 7 bases at V and 2 bases at J, with 18 bases in the middle. This CDR3 is built from 14 residues. Per germline, CDR1 SQVTM and CDR2 ANQGSEA. Here the CDR3 DNA reads TGCAGCGCCCTGACTGCGGAGCGACCCTACGAGCAGTACTTC. Translating it yields CSALTAERPYEQYF.

This clonotype was counted only a few times. This chain links TRBV6-6 with TRBJ1-1, with a tentative D call TRBD1 (5 bases). The germline CDR1 and CDR2 sequences are MNHNY and SVGAGI (reference sequence). The CDR3 length is 11 residues. Deletions cut 6 bases from V and 5 bases from J, with 7 bases between. The CDR3: CASRGGTEAFF. Here the CDR3 DNA reads TGTGCCAGCAGGGGGGGTACTGAAGCTTTCTTT.

The count of this clonotype is one. This rearrangement joins TRBV5-1 to TRBJ2-2; weak D call: TRBD1 (6 bases). CDR1 SGHRS and CDR2 YFSETQ come from the germline V gene. Trimming shortened V by 2 bases and J by 4 bases, and 15 bases separated the two germline ends. The CDR3 is made up of 16 amino acids. CDR3 residues: CASSFEGDKLTGELFF. CDR3 sequence (DNA): TGCGCCAGCAGCTTCGAGGGGGACAAACTCACCGGGGAGCTGTTTTTT.

The V gene is TRBV12-3 or TRBV12-4, the J gene TRBJ2-5, with a possible D match to TRBD1 (7 bases). The CDR3 covers 14 residues. With 6 bases removed from V and 6 bases from J, the gap between germline ends came to 17 bases. The CDR3 sequence: CASSLTGAGKTQYF. CDR3 nucleotides: TGTGCCAGCAGCCTCACAGGGGCGGGAAAGACCCAGTACTTC.